The 10 T cell receptor beta chains below were found in one sample sequenced in a study of CD8 T cells in Susac syndrome. The RNA input was roughly 0.5 to 1 ug, and it was reverse transcribed with random hexamers. Each CDR3 protein gets one entry after TCRdb re-called the immunoSEQ multiplex PCR reads with MiXCR. The table has about 300,000 distinct CDR3 sequences, roughly 90% seen once; the top ten hold about 0.17%. The sequenced material came from CD8+ T cells from PBMCs. The receptor set was obtained from a human donor with multiple sclerosis.

The chain uses TRBV30 and TRBJ2-1; 7 bases are shared with TRBD2. The CDR3 is 16 residues long. The J segment lost 8 bases and the V segment lost 1 base, leaving 14 bases of the junction unmatched. Germline V gene lookup returns CDR1 GTSNPN and CDR2 SVGIG (reference sequence). The CDR3 DNA is TGTGCCTGGAGTGACCCGGGGACTAACGGGAGCGATGAGCAGTTCTTC. Translation gives CAWSDPGTNGSDEQFF.

This chain links TRBV10-3 with TRBJ2-7; D not certain. Trimming removed 3 bases from V and 3 bases from J, with 9 bases in between. This CDR3 is built from 13 residues. From germline, CDR1 is ENHRY and CDR2 SYGVKD. CDR3 protein: CAISDLGDYEQYF. The CDR3 nucleotides are TGTGCCATCAGTGATCTGGGTGACTACGAGCAGTACTTC.

The chain joins TRBV24-1 to TRBJ1-1; TRBD1 might be the D (5 bases). This CDR3 has 14 residues. CDR1 and CDR2 (germline): KGHDR, SFDVKD. Trimming took off 3 bases at V and 7 bases at J, with 14 bases between the two ends. The DNA for the CDR3 is TGTGCCACCAGTGATGGCTCCGGGACCCTTGAAGCTTTCTTT. Translated, it gives CATSDGSGTLEAFF.

This chain joins TRBV20-1 and TRBJ1-5, with D possibly being TRBD1 (6 bases). V gave up 3 bases and J gave up 4 bases, with 16 bases separating them. CDR1 and CDR2 from the germline V gene are DFQATT and SNEGSKA (reference sequence). The CDR3 covers 15 residues. The CDR3 DNA sequence: TGCAGTGCTAGTCACCCCGGACAGTTAAATCAGCCCCAGCATTTT. This translates into CSASHPGQLNQPQHF.

The genes are TRBV19 and TRBJ2-7, with 7 positions matching TRBD1. This CDR3 spans 15 amino acids. Germline CDR1 LNHDA, CDR2 SQIVND (reference sequence). The V and J ends lost 5 bases and 2 bases, in that order; junction bases with no gene match: 9. The CDR3: CASSFSTGMAYEQYF. In nucleotides, the CDR3 is TGTGCCAGTAGTTTTTCGACAGGGATGGCCTACGAGCAGTACTTC. Drawing the rest from reference TRBV19 and TRBJ2-7, the complete variable domain is DGGITQSPKYLFRKEGQNVTLSCEQNLNHDAMYWYRQDPGQGLRLIYYSQIVNDFQKGDIAEGYSVSREKKESFPLTVTSAQKNPTAFYLCASSFSTGMAYEQYFGPGTRLTVT.

V gene TRBV5-1 combines with J gene TRBJ2-3; tentatively, D is TRBD1 or TRBD2 (5 bases each). CDR3 length equals 15 residues. V was pared by 0 bases and J by 0 bases, with 8 bases between. Germline V CDR1 and CDR2: SGHRS, YFSETQ. The CDR3 DNA reads as TGCGCCAGCAGCTTGGGTGAGGGGAGCACAGATACGCAGTATTTT. This encodes CASSLGEGSTDTQYF.

CDR3 bases: TGTGCCAGCAGCCCCGGAGAGGGACTAGCGGGTTTCACAGATACGCAGTATTTT. Protein sequence: CASSPGEGLAGFTDTQYF. The chain carries TRBV4-2 and TRBJ2-3; 12 bases agree with TRBD2. V was clipped by 4 bases and J by 2 bases; unmatched bases: 10. The CDR3 contains 18 residues. Germline V lookup: CDR1 LGHNA, CDR2 YNFKEQ.

This chain joins TRBV12-3 or TRBV12-4 and TRBJ1-3; D possibly corresponds to TRBD1 (5 bases). This CDR3 has 16 residues. V was trimmed by 6 bases and J by 2 bases, leaving 17 bases between them. CDR3 sequence: CASSSGDPSAGNTIYF. DNA of the CDR3: TGTGCCAGCAGCTCCGGGGACCCAAGTGCTGGAAACACCATATATTTT.

The gene calls are TRBV27 and TRBJ1-2; a possible D gene is TRBD1 (5 bases). V lost 6 bases to trimming and J lost 4 bases, with 15 bases between them. The CDR3 is 14 residues long. Germline V gene lookup returns CDR1 MNHEY and CDR2 SMNVEV (reference sequence). The CDR3 DNA follows: TGTGCCAGCAGCGGCAACCGGGACGGCTATGGCTACACCTTC. The encoded protein is CASSGNRDGYGYTF.

The chain links TRBV20-1 to TRBJ2-2; D is possibly TRBD1 or TRBD2 (5 bases each). Deletions cut 5 bases from V and 3 bases from J, with 10 bases between. Germline lookup yields CDR1 DFQATT and CDR2 SNEGSKA (reference sequence). The CDR3 is 13 residues long. The CDR3 DNA reads as TGCAGTGCTCGGGGCCTTGACACCGGGGAGCTGTTTTTT. As protein: CSARGLDTGELFF.